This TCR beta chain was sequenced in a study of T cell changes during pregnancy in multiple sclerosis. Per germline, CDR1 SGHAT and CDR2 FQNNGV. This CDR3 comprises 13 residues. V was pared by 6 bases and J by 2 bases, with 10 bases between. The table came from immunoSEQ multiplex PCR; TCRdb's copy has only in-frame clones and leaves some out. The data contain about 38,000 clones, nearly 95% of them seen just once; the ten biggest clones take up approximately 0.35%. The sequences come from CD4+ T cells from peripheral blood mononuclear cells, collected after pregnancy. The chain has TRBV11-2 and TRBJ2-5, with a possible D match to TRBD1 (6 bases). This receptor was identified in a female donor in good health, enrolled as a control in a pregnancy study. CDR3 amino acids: CASSRDIQETQYF. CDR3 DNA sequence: TGTGCCAGCAGTCGGGACATTCAAGAGACCCAGTACTTC.